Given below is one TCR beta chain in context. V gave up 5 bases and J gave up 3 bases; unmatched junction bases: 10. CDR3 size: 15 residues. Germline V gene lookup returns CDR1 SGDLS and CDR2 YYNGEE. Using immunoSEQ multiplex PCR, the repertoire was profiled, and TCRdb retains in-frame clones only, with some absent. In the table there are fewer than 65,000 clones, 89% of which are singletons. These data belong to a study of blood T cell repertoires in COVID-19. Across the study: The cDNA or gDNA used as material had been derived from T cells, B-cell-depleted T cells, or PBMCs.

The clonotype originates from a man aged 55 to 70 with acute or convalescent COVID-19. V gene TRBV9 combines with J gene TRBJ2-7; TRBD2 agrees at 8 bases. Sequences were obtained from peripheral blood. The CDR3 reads CASSPSGGLFYEQYF. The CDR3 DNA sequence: TGTGCCAGCAGTCCCAGCGGGGGCCTATTCTACGAGCAGTACTTC.